The 10 T cell receptor beta chains given below trace back to one sample, sequenced in a study of blood T cells in healthy people across ages. Primers used in a second PCR of about 7 to 12 cycles were a sample-barcoded 5' primer and a J-beta primer mix. TCRdb re-derived calls from the 5' RACE reads in MiXCR, one entry per CDR3 protein. Here the sample spans about a million distinct CDR3 sequences, around 54% being singletons. The sample taken for sequencing was blood. These receptors originate from a woman aged 55-69 years in good health.

The V gene is TRBV2, the J gene TRBJ1-5, with 7 positions matching TRBD1. Germline-derived CDR1 and CDR2 are SNHLY and FYNNEI. This CDR3 has 15 amino acids. The V and J ends lost 5 bases and 6 bases, in that order; junction bases with no gene match: 10. CDR3 sequence (DNA): TGTGCCAGCAGTTGGGTAAGACAGGGTAGTCAGCCCCAGCATTTT. This sequence encodes CASSWVRQGSQPQHF.

The J gene is TRBJ2-7, the V gene TRBV28; D might be TRBD1 (6 bases). V lost 4 bases and J lost 5, with 12 bases in between. The V gene's germline CDR1 is MDHEN and CDR2 SYDVKM. The CDR3 has 13 amino acids. DNA for the CDR3: TGTGCCAGCAGTTCCTCCGGGACAAACGAGCAGTACTTC. Its translation is CASSSSGTNEQYF.

There are a few counts of this clonotype. CDR3 DNA: TGCGCCAGCGGGGAGAGGGGAGATACGCAGTATTTT. Encoded protein: CASGERGDTQYF. The chain joins TRBV5-1 to TRBJ2-3; D is possibly TRBD1 or TRBD2 (5 bases each). The CDR3 runs 12 residues. Trimming removed 7 bases from V and 5 bases from J, with 11 bases in between. The V gene's germline CDR1 is SGHRS and CDR2 YFSETQ.

This clonotype has a single count. The V call is TRBV28, the J call TRBJ1-2; D is ambiguous. Deletions cut 0 bases from V and 0 bases from J, with 14 bases between. Germline V gene data show CDR1 as MDHEN and CDR2 as SYDVKM. This CDR3 comprises 17 residues. CDR3 loop: CASSLWSQAAANYGYTF. CDR3 sequence (DNA): TGTGCCAGCAGTTTATGGAGCCAGGCGGCGGCTAACTATGGCTACACCTTC.

The V call is TRBV7-2, the J call TRBJ2-1, with D unresolved. The CDR3 consists of 14 residues. Deletions cut 5 bases from V and 0 bases from J, with 8 bases between. CDR1 SGHTA and CDR2 FQGNSA come from the germline V gene. CDR3 bases: TGTGCCAGCAGCCCTTTGAGCTCCTACAATGAGCAGTTCTTC. Protein: CASSPLSSYNEQFF.

This clonotype was recorded a few times. The chain has TRBV20-1 and TRBJ2-1; D call uncertain. CDR1 and CDR2 (germline): DFQATT, SNEGSKA (reference sequence). This CDR3 has 17 amino acids. V shed 0 bases and J shed 5 bases, with 20 bases lying between them. This CDR3 reads CSARDPGLTGFNNEQFF. The CDR3 DNA reads TGCAGTGCTAGAGACCCCGGGCTTACCGGTTTCAACAATGAGCAGTTCTTC.

There are a few counts of this clonotype. The chain employs TRBV10-3 and TRBJ1-2, with a weak D call TRBD1 (6 bases). Germline V gene lookup returns CDR1 ENHRY and CDR2 SYGVKD. The CDR3 extends over 16 amino acids. Trimming took off 6 bases at V and 5 bases at J, with 22 bases between the two ends. The CDR3 region has the DNA TGTGCCATCAGCGAAGGTCCCGCGGGGGCGACGTATGGCTACACCTTC. This gives the protein CAISEGPAGATYGYTF.

J is TRBJ1-2 and V is TRBV10-3; D is undetermined. From germline, CDR1 is ENHRY and CDR2 SYGVKD. The CDR3 is 14 residues long. The V end lost 0 bases, the J end lost 7 bases, and 12 bases lay between the germline ends. CDR3 in amino acids: CAISESGPGSGYTF. CDR3 in DNA: TGTGCCATCAGTGAGTCAGGACCTGGGTCTGGCTACACCTTC.

This clonotype was seen more than once but under ten times. V gene TRBV12-3 or TRBV12-4 combines with J gene TRBJ2-4; 7 bases are a match to TRBD1. The CDR3 sequence is 18 residues long. V was pared by 3 bases and J by 0 bases, with 11 bases of the junction left unmatched. CDR3 sequence reads: CASSFEGGIALAKNIQYF. In DNA form, the CDR3 reads TGTGCCAGCAGTTTTGAAGGGGGCATAGCTCTAGCCAAAAACATTCAGTACTTC.

This clonotype was recorded once. The V call is TRBV25-1, the J call TRBJ2-1; D may be TRBD1 (6 bases). Trimming left V 9 bases short and J 7 bases short, with 16 bases between. This CDR3 region has 13 residues. CDR1 is MGHDK, CDR2 SYGVNS, per germline. The CDR3 sequence: CASIGPGENEQFF. The CDR3 bases are TGTGCCAGTATCGGACCAGGGGAGAATGAGCAGTTCTTC.